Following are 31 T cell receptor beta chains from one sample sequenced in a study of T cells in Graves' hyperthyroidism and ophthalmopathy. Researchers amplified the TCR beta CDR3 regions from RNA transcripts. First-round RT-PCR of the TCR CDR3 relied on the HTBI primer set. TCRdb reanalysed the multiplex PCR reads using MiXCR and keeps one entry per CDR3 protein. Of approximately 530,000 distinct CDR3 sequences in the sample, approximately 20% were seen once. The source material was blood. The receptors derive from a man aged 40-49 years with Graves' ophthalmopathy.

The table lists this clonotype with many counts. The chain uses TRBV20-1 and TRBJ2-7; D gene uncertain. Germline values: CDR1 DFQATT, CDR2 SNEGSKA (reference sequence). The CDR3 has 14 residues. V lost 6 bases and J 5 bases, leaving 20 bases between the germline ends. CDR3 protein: CSAQKLEHLNEQYF. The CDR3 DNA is TGCAGTGCCCAGAAATTGGAGCACCTGAACGAGCAGTACTTC.

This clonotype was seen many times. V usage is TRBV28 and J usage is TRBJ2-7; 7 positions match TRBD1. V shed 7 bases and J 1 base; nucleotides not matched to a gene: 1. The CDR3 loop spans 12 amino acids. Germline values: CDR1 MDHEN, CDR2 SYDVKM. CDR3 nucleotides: TGTGCCAGCATCAGGGGGTCCTACGAGCAGTACTTC. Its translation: CASIRGSYEQYF.

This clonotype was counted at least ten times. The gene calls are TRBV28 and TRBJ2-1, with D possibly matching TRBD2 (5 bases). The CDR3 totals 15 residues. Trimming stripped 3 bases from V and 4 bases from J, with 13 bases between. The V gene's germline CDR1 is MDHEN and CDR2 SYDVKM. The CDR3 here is CASSLVGDAYNEQFF. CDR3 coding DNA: TGTGCCAGCAGTTTGGTGGGAGATGCTTACAATGAGCAGTTCTTC. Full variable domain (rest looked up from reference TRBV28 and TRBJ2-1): DVKVTQSSRYLVKRTGEKVFLECVQDMDHENMFWYRQDPGLGLRLIYFSYDVKMKEKGDIPEGYSVSREKKERFSLILESASTNQTSMYLCASSLVGDAYNEQFFGPGTRLTVL.

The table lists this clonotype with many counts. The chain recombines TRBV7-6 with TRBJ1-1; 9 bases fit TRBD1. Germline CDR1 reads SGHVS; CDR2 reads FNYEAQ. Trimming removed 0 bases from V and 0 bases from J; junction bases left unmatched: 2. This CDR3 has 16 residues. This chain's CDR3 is CASSLAGTGMNTEAFF. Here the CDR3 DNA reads TGTGCCAGCAGCTTAGCAGGGACAGGGATGAACACTGAAGCTTTCTTT.

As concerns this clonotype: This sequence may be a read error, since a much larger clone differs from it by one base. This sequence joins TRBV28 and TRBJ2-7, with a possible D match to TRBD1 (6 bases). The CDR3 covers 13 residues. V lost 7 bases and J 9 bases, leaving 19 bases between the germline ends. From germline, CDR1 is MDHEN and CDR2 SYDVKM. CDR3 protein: CASTRTARRGQYF. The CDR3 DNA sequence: TGTGCCAGCACCCGGACAGCCCGTCGCGGGCAGTACTTC.

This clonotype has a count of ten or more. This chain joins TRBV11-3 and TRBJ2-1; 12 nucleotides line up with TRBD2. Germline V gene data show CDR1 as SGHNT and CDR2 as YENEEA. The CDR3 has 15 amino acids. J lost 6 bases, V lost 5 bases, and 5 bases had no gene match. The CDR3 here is CASSHLAGGVNEQFF. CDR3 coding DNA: TGTGCCAGCAGCCACCTAGCGGGAGGGGTCAATGAGCAGTTCTTC.

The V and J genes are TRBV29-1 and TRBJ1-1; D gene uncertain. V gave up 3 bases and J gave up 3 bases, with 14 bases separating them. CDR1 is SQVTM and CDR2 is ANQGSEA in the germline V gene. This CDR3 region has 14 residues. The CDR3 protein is CSVDVGSEDTEAFF. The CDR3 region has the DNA TGCAGCGTTGACGTTGGATCTGAGGACACTGAAGCTTTCTTT.

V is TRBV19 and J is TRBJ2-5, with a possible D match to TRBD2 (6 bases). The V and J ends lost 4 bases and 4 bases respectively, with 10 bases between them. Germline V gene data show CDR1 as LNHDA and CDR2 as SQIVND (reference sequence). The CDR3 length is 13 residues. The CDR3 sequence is CASSKEGRETQYF. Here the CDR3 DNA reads TGTGCCAGTAGTAAGGAGGGTCGAGAGACCCAGTACTTC.

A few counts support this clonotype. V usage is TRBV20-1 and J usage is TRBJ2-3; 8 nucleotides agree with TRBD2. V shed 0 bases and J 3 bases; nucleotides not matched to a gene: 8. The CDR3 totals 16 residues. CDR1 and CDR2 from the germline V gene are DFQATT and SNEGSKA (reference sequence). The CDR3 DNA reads TGCAGTGCTAGAGATCGGGAACAGCGGGGGACAGATACGCAGTATTTT. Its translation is CSARDREQRGTDTQYF.

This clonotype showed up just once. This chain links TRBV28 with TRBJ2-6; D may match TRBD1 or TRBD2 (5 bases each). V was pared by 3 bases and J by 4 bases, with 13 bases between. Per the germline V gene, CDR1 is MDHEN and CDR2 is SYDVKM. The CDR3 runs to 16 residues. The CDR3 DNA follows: TGTGCCAGCAGTTTGGGAGTAGGGACCGGGGCCAACGTCCTGACTTTC. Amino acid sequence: CASSLGVGTGANVLTF.

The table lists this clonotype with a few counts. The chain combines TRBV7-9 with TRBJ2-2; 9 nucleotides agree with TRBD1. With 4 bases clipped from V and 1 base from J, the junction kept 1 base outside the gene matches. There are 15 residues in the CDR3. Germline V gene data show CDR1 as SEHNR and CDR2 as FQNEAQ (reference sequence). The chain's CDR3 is CASSSDRGNTGELFF. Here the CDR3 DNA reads TGTGCCAGCAGCTCGGACAGGGGGAACACCGGGGAGCTGTTTTTT. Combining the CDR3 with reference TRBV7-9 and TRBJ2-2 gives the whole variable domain DTGVSQNPRHKITKRGQNVTFRCDPISEHNRLYWYRQTLGQGPEFLTYFQNEAQLEKSRLLSDRFSAERPKGSFSTLEIQRTEQGDSAMYLCASSSDRGNTGELFFGEGSRLTVL.

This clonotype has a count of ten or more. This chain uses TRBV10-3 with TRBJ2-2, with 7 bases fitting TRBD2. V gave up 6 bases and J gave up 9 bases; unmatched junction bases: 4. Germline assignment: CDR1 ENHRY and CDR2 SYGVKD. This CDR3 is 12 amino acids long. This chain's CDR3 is CAIRRTSWELFF. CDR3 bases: TGTGCCATCAGGCGGACTAGTTGGGAGCTGTTTTTT.

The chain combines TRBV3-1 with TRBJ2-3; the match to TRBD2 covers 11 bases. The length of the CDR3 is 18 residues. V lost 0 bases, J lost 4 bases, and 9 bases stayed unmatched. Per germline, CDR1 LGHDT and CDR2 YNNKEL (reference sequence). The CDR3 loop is CASSQDPLAGGWSDTQYF. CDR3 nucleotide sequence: TGTGCCAGCAGCCAAGATCCTTTAGCGGGGGGGTGGTCAGATACGCAGTATTTT.

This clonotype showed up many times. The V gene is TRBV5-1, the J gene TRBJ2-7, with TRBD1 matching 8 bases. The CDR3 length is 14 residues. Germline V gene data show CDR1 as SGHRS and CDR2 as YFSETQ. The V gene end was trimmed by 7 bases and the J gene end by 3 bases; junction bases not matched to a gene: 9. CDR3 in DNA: TGCGCCAGCCGTTTGGGGACAGGCGACTACGAGCAGTACTTC. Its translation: CASRLGTGDYEQYF.

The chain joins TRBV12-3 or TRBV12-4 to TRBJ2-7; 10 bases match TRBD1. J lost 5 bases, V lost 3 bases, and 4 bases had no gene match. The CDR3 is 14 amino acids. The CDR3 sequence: CASSFSGTGDEQYF. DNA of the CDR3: TGTGCCAGCAGTTTTTCAGGGACAGGGGACGAGCAGTACTTC.

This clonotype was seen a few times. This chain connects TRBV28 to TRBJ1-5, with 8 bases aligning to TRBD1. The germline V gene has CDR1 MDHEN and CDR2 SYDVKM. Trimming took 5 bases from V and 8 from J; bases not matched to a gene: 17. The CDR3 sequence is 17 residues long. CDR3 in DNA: TGTGCCAGCAGTCCCCGGACAGGGCTACTGGGGGGGGAGCCCCAGCATTTT. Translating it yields CASSPRTGLLGGEPQHF.

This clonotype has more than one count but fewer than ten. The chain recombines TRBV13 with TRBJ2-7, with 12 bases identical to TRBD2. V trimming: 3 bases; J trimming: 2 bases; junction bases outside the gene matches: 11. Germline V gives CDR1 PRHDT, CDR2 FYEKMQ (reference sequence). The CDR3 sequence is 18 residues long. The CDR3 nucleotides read TGTGCCAGCAGCTTTAGAGGGGGACTAGCGGGCCCGCCCTACGAGCAGTACTTC. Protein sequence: CASSFRGGLAGPPYEQYF.

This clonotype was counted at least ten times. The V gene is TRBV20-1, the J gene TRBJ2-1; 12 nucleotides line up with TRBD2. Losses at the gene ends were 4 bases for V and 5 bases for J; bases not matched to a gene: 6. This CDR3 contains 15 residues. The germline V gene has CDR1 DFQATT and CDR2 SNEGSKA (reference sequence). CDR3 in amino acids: CSATEGLAGHNEQFF. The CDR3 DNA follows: TGCAGTGCTACTGAAGGACTAGCGGGGCACAATGAGCAGTTCTTC.

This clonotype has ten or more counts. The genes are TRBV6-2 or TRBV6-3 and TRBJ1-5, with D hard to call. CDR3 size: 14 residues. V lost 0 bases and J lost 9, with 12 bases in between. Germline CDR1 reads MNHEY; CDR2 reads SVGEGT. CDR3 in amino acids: CASSYSGAVWPQHF. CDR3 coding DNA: TGTGCCAGCAGTTACTCTGGAGCTGTGTGGCCCCAGCATTTT.

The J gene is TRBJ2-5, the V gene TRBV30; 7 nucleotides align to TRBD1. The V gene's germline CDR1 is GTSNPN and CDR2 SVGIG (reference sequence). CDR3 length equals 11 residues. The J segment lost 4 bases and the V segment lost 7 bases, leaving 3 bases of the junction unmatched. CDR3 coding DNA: TGTGCCTTTTCAGGGGGAGAGACCCAGTACTTC. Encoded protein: CAFSGGETQYF.

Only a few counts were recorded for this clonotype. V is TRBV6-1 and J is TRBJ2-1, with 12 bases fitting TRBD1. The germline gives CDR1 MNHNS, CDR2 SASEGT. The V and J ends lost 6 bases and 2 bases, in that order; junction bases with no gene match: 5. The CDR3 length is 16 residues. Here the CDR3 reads CASSNRDRGPYNEQFF. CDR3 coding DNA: TGTGCCAGCAGCAACCGGGACAGGGGGCCCTACAATGAGCAGTTCTTC.

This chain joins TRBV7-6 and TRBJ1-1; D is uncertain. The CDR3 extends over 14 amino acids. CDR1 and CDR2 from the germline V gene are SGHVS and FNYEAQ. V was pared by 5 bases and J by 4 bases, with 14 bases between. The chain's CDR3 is CASSPVGLGTEAFF. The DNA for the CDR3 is TGTGCCAGCAGCCCGGTCGGGCTGGGCACTGAAGCTTTCTTT.

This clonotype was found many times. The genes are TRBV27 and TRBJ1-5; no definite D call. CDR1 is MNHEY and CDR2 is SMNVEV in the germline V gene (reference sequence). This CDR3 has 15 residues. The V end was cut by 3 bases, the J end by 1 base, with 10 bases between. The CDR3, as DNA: TGTGCCAGCAGTTTGCGGTTTCGGAGCAATCAGCCCCAGCATTTT. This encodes CASSLRFRSNQPQHF.

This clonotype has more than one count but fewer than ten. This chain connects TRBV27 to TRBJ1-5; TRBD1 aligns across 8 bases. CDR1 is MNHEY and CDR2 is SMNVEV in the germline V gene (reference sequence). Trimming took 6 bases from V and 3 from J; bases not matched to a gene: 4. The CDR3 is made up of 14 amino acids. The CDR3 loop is CASSADRANQPQHF. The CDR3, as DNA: TGTGCCAGCAGCGCGGACAGGGCCAATCAGCCCCAGCATTTT.

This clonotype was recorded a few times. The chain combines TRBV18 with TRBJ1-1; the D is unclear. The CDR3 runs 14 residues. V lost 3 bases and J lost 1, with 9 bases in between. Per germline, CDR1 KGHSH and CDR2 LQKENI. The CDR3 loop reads CASSPQKKNTEAFF. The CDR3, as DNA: TGTGCCAGCTCACCGCAAAAAAAGAACACTGAAGCTTTCTTT.

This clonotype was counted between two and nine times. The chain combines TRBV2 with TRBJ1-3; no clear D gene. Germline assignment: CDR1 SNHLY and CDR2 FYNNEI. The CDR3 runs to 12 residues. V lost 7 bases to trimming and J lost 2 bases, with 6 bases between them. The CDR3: CASKEAGNTIYF. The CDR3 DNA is TGTGCCAGCAAGGAGGCTGGAAACACCATATATTTT.

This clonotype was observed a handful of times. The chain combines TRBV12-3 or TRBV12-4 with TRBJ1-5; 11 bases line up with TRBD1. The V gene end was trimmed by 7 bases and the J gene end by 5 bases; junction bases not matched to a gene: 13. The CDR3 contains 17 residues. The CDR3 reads CASTHSSGDRGYQPQHF. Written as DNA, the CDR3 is TGTGCCAGCACCCATTCCTCCGGGGACAGGGGGTATCAGCCCCAGCATTTT.

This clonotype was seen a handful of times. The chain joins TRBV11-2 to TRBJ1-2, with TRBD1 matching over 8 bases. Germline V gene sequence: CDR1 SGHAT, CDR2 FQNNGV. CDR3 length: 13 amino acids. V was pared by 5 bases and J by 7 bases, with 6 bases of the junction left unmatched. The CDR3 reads CASSRTGRGGYTF. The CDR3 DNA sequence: TGTGCCAGCAGCAGGACAGGGCGCGGTGGCTACACCTTC.

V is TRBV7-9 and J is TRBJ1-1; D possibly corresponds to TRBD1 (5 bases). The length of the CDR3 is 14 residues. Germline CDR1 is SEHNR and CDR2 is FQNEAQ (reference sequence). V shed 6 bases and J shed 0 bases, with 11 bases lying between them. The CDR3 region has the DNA TGTGCCAGCAGGCCAGGGTGGGTGAACACTGAAGCTTTCTTT. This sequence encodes CASRPGWVNTEAFF.

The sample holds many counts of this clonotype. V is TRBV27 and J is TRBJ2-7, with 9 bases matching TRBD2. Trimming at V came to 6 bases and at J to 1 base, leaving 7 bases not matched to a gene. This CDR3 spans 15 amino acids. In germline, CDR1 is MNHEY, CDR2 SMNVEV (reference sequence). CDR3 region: CASRHSGSISYEQYF. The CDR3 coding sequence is TGTGCCAGCAGACATAGCGGGAGTATTTCCTACGAGCAGTACTTC.

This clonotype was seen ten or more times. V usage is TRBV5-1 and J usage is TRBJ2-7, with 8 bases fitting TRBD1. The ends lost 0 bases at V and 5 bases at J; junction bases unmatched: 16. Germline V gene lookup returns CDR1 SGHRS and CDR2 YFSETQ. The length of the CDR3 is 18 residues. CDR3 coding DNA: TGCGCCAGCAGCTTGGGGTTCGGCGGGACAGGAGGATTCAACGAGCAGTACTTC. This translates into CASSLGFGGTGGFNEQYF.